The entry that follows covers one T cell receptor (beta chain) sequence. TCRdb's copy holds only in-frame clones and misses some; the assay was immunoSEQ multiplex PCR. The table includes about 5,000 clones, 83% detected once. Germline CDR1 SGDLS, CDR2 YYNGEE. V was pared by 0 bases and J by 5 bases, with 4 bases of the junction left unmatched. The CDR3 extends over 14 amino acids. The time point here: 2015-2016 season, 7 days after influenza vaccination. Non-naive CD4+CXCR5+PD-1+ cTfh were sorted into ICOS+CD38+ and ICOS-CD38- fractions. The data stem from a study of follicular helper T cells after annual influenza vaccination. At the level of the study: Days 0, 7 and 28 post-vaccination were the blood draw times.

The J gene is TRBJ2-5, the V gene TRBV9; 7 nucleotides agree with TRBD1. The sequence derives from an adult who received the influenza vaccine. Sequenced here: CXCR5+ CD38- circulating T follicular helper cells from blood, sampled 7 days after influenza vaccination. Subset given: circulating Tfh, non-naive CD4+CXCR5+PD-1+ (ICOS+CD38+ or ICOS-CD38-). The CDR3 protein is CASSVGQGGETQYF. The CDR3 nucleotides read TGTGCCAGCAGCGTAGGACAGGGTGGGGAGACCCAGTACTTC.